This is a list of T cell receptor beta chains from one sample in a study of preoperative IRX-2 immunotherapy in early breast cancer. Sequencing was performed with immunoSEQ multiplex PCR; in TCRdb, only in-frame clones are kept and a portion is missing. The sample holds 30,000 to 35,000 clones, 90% to 95% seen once. Sampling was conducted from a patient treated with IRX-2 immunotherapy. These receptors were obtained from a human donor with breast cancer. CDR3s include the opening cysteine and the closing phenylalanine or tryptophan. D genes are given only for firm matches. Some rows mark clone size as missing; the rest say once, few, many or name a class of expanded clone.

v_call,j_call,d_call,clone_size,cdr3_nt,cdr3_aa
TRBV19,TRBJ1-5,.,.,TGTGCCAGTAAATACAACAGGGAAATCAATCAGCCCCAGCATTTT,CASKYNREINQPQHF
TRBV19,TRBJ2-2,.,.,TGTGCCAGTAGTAGTCTATTGAGGGGGGGCACCGGGGAGCTGTTTTTT,CASSSLLRGGTGELFF
TRBV11-2,TRBJ2-1,TRBD2,.,TGTGCCAGCAGCTTGGGACTAGCGGGAGGGCCACTGAGGTTCTTC,CASSLGLAGGPLRFF
TRBV5-1,TRBJ1-3,TRBD1,once,TGCGCCAGCAGCCGACAGGGTCGGTGGGGAGAGGGAAACACCATATATTTT,CASSRQGRWGEGNTIYF
TRBV6-5,TRBJ2-7,.,.,TGTGCCAGCAGTTACTCGAGTGGGGGGGGCCTGGGGGAGCAGTACTTC,CASSYSSGGGLGEQYF
TRBV6-1,TRBJ2-7,TRBD2,.,TGTGCCAGCAGTGCGGCGACTAGCGCAGCCTACGAGCAGTACTTC,CASSAATSAAYEQYF
TRBV7-3,TRBJ2-5,.,.,TGTGCCAGCAGCTTAATGGGTAAAGGGACAGAGACCCAGTACTTC,CASSLMGKGTETQYF
TRBV7-2,TRBJ1-2,.,once,TGTGCCAGCAGCCATGGGGCGGAGGCACCAGACTATGGCTACACCTTC,CASSHGAEAPDYGYTF
TRBV7-3,TRBJ2-7,.,.,TGTGCCAGCAGCTTAACTGAGGGCTACGAGCAGTACTTC,CASSLTEGYEQYF
TRBV7-2,TRBJ2-2,.,.,TGTGCCAGCAGCTTTGCCGGGAGCAGAGGCGGGGAGCTGTTTTTT,CASSFAGSRGGELFF
TRBV29-1,TRBJ1-5,.,.,TGCAGCGTTGGTGGTAGGAGCAATCAGCCCCAGCATTTT,CSVGGRSNQPQHF
TRBV6-1,TRBJ2-5,.,few,TGTGCCAGCAGTGGGGGGGCCCACGAGACCCAGTACTTC,CASSGGAHETQYF
TRBV19,TRBJ1-3,TRBD1,.,TGTGCCACAAAAACCGGGACAGAGTACTCCACCATATATTTT,CATKTGTEYSTIYF
TRBV11-2,TRBJ2-1,.,.,TGTGCCAGCAGCCGCAGGACGGTGAGCTCCTACAATGAGCAGTTCTTC,CASSRRTVSSYNEQFF
TRBV6-5,TRBJ2-7,.,.,TGTGCCAGCAGGGACTACGAGCAGTACTTC,CASRDYEQYF
TRBV21-1,TRBJ1-4,.,.,TGCGACGTCGACAGGGAGGGCGGCCCTAATGAAAAACTGTTTTTT,CDVDREGGPNEKLFF
TRBV11-2,TRBJ2-3,.,once,TGTGCCAGCAGCTTAGCGGGGGTCACAGATACGCAGTATTTT,CASSLAGVTDTQYF
TRBV7-3,TRBJ1-1,TRBD1,.,TGTGCCAGCAGCTTAGGCGGGGACAGGCCCACTGAAGCTTTCTTT,CASSLGGDRPTEAFF
TRBV14,TRBJ2-7,.,.,TGTGCCAGCAGCCAAGGGGGCCGGAGCTCCTACGAGCAGTACTTC,CASSQGGRSSYEQYF
TRBV7-9,TRBJ2-7,TRBD1,.,TGTGCCAGCAGCGACAGGGGAATCTACGAGCAGTACTTC,CASSDRGIYEQYF
TRBV7-6,TRBJ1-4,.,.,TGTGCCAGCAGCCAGATGCAGGGGACTAATGAAAAACTGTTTTTT,CASSQMQGTNEKLFF
TRBV6-1,TRBJ1-1,.,.,TGTGCCAGCAGTCGGAGTAATGAAGCTTTCTTT,CASSRSNEAFF
TRBV4-1,TRBJ2-1,.,.,TGCGCCAGCAGCTCCACTAGCTCAAGCTCCTACAATGAGCAGTTCTTC,CASSSTSSSSYNEQFF
TRBV2,TRBJ1-5,.,.,TGTGCCAGCAGTGATGATAGCAATCAGCCCCAGCATTTT,CASSDDSNQPQHF
TRBV25-1,TRBJ2-1,.,once,TGTGCCAGCACAGCTCCGGGACGGTACAATGAGCAGTTCTTC,CASTAPGRYNEQFF
TRBV6-4,TRBJ2-1,.,.,TGTGCCAGCAGGGCGGACAGGGAGGGTAATGAGCAGTTCTTC,CASRADREGNEQFF
TRBV18,TRBJ1-1,.,.,TGTGCCAGCTCACCAATGCGGGACCTCACTGAAGCTTTCTTT,CASSPMRDLTEAFF
TRBV19,TRBJ1-3,.,once,TGTGCCAGTAGTTTTACAGGGTCTGGAAACACCATATATTTT,CASSFTGSGNTIYF
TRBV6-1,TRBJ2-7,TRBD1,.,TGTGCCAGCAGAGACGGACAGGTGATCTACGAGCAGTACTTC,CASRDGQVIYEQYF
TRBV29-1,TRBJ2-2,TRBD1,.,TGCAGCGTCTACCCGGGACAGAAACCCGGGGAGCTGTTTTTT,CSVYPGQKPGELFF
TRBV27,TRBJ2-1,TRBD1,.,TGTGCCAGCGCCCGGAAGGGACAGGGGTACAATGAGCAGTTCTTC,CASARKGQGYNEQFF
TRBV7-2,TRBJ1-1,.,.,TGTGCCAGCAGCTTTTCTTACGGGGGGACTGAAGCTTTCTTT,CASSFSYGGTEAFF
TRBV9,TRBJ2-3,TRBD2,.,TGTGCCAGCAGCGTAGAGCCTAGCGGGAGCGCAGATACGCAGTATTTT,CASSVEPSGSADTQYF
TRBV9,TRBJ2-3,.,.,TGTGCCAGCAGCGTTCCTCCCCGGGAGTATTTT,CASSVPPREYF
TRBV27,TRBJ2-2,TRBD2,.,TGTGCCAGCAGTTCCCCTGAAGCGGGACTTAACACCGGGGAGCTGTTTTTT,CASSSPEAGLNTGELFF
TRBV4-1,TRBJ2-3,TRBD2,.,TGCGCCAGCAGCCTGTACCCGACTAGCGGGAGGGACGATACGCAGTATTTT,CASSLYPTSGRDDTQYF
TRBV10-3,TRBJ1-2,.,.,TGTGCCATCAGTGACTCCCAGTACTATGGCTACACCTTC,CAISDSQYYGYTF
TRBV5-6,TRBJ2-3,TRBD2,.,TGTGCCAGCAGCGAACTAGCGGCCACGGGGGATACGCAGTATTTT,CASSELAATGDTQYF
TRBV10-3,TRBJ1-4,.,.,TGTGCCATCAGTGAAACGGGACCGGTTAATGAAAAACTGTTTTTT,CAISETGPVNEKLFF
TRBV5-5,TRBJ2-7,.,.,TGTGCCAGCAGCTTTGCAGGGATATACGAGCAGTACTTC,CASSFAGIYEQYF
TRBV6-6,TRBJ2-5,TRBD1,.,TGTGCCAGCAGTCCTCAGGGGGCCCAAGAGACCCAGTACTTC,CASSPQGAQETQYF
TRBV15,TRBJ2-6,.,.,TGTGCCACCAGCCGGACTGCTGGGGCCAACGTCCTGACTTTC,CATSRTAGANVLTF
TRBV9,TRBJ2-3,TRBD2,.,TGTGCCAGCAGCGTCTCCCGAAAGCGGGGGGGCCTAGATACGCAGTATTTT,CASSVSRKRGGLDTQYF
TRBV6-1,TRBJ2-7,.,.,TGTGCCAGCAGGACCGGGACCTCCTACGAGCAGTACTTC,CASRTGTSYEQYF
TRBV5-1,TRBJ2-3,.,.,TGCGCCAGCAGCTTTCAGGGGCCAGATACGCAGTATTTT,CASSFQGPDTQYF
TRBV4-1,TRBJ2-1,.,few,TGCGCCAGCAGCCCCCCCGGGTCCGGACCTGAGCAGTTCTTC,CASSPPGSGPEQFF
TRBV25-1,TRBJ1-1,.,.,TGTGCCAGCAGGAAAGTAGGAGGAAAGACTTCGGCTTTCTTT,CASRKVGGKTSAFF
TRBV4-1,TRBJ1-4,.,.,TGCGCCAGCAGCCAAGACTTACACGTTGCAACTAATGAAAAACTGTTTTTT,CASSQDLHVATNEKLFF
TRBV21-1,TRBJ2-1,.,.,TGTGCCAGCAGCATACAGGGGAGGTTACAGTTCTTC,CASSIQGRLQFF
TRBV18,TRBJ2-7,TRBD1,.,TGTGCCAGCTCGATGGACAGGGGAGCCTACGAGCAGTACTTC,CASSMDRGAYEQYF
TRBV29-1,TRBJ2-7,.,.,TGCAGCGTTGAACAGGACAATCCCTACGAGCAGTACTTC,CSVEQDNPYEQYF
TRBV18,TRBJ2-1,.,.,TGTGCCAGCTCACTACACGGGACGGATTACAATGAGCAGTTCTTC,CASSLHGTDYNEQFF
TRBV7-3,TRBJ1-2,.,.,TGTGCCAGCAGCTTACTCGGAGGGGGGGCGATCGACACCTTC,CASSLLGGGAIDTF
TRBV14,TRBJ2-7,.,once,TGTGCCAGCAGACTACAGGGTAGCTCCTACGAGCAGTACTTC,CASRLQGSSYEQYF
TRBV11-3,TRBJ2-7,TRBD1,.,TGTGCCAGCAGCTCGGGACAGGGGAAATTAGATCGCGAGCAGTACTTC,CASSSGQGKLDREQYF
TRBV14,TRBJ2-3,.,once,TGTGCCAGCAGCCCCCGACTGCTCTCTAGCACAGATACGCAGTATTTT,CASSPRLLSSTDTQYF
TRBV5-1,TRBJ2-7,.,.,TGCGCCAGCAGCTTGGATGGACAGAGCGCCTACGAGCAGTACTTC,CASSLDGQSAYEQYF
TRBV6-4,TRBJ2-3,.,.,TGTGCCAGCAGTGAAGCGGGCACAGATACGCAGTATTTT,CASSEAGTDTQYF
TRBV7-7,TRBJ2-7,.,once,TGTGCTAGCAGCTTAGAGTACTCCTACGAGCAGTACTTC,CASSLEYSYEQYF